This entry is about one T cell receptor (beta chain). What antigen it recognizes has not been identified. No quality values exist for individual bases; no much larger clone is one base distant. TCRbeta CDR3 regions were amplified from genomic DNA using the immunoSEQ Assay, a bias-controlled multiplex PCR. From the authors' description of their analysis: The number of nucleated cells in each sample was estimated from the amplification of reference gene primers within the assay. Sequence reads were collapsed and filtered to measure the absolute abundance of every unique TCRbeta CDR3 rearrangement. For each sample, productive Simpson clonality was calculated as the square root of Simpson's diversity index across productive rearrangements. Here the immuneACCESS table is served through TCRdb, limited to in-frame sequences with V and J called. Missing clones are a known gap in these copies; in checked studies unresolved V genes cover under half, and the rest lacks a known reason. That table gives V, J and clone size, and the DNA gave D and trimming. The sample table records 100,000 or so clones; 85% to 90% of these occur just once. Jointly, the top ten make up roughly 4% of the sample.

CDR1 and CDR2 are read off the germline V gene as SGHRS and YFSETQ. V is cut by 6 bases and J by 8 bases, and the space between the germline ends is 11 bases. Inclusive of the bounding cysteine and phenylalanine, the CDR3 is 11 residues long. The kept DNA is CDR3 alone, 33 bases in frame from the first base. Each collaborating institution followed its own protocols to collect whole blood in K2EDTA tubes. For TCRbeta analysis, collaborators shipped samples in one of three forms: frozen whole blood, isolated PBMCs, or DNA extracted from either of those sample types. The data are from a study of blood T cell repertoires in COVID-19 (dated by TCRdb to 2020 to 2022). Regarding the study in general: Samples from collaborators originated in the United States, Italy and Spain and spanned both the acute and convalescent phases of COVID-19. The prospective study material was composed of cDNA or gDNA derived from T cells, B-cell-depleted T cells, or PBMCs. Subjects who had been exposed to COVID-19, were actively infected with it, or had recovered from it provided the deeply sampled blood TCRbeta repertoires that made up the dataset. The repertoires were released in a freely available public database intended as a resource for research on the immune response to SARS-CoV-2. The samples were drawn from two sources: the first 160 participants of the ongoing ImmuneRACE study, and fewer than 1,500 subjects contributed by 6 global collaborators. The sample metadata nearly always contained a de-identified subject ID, COVID-19 status, age in years and sex. Where available, HLA class I and class II types were taken from metadata supplied by the sample provider and were not determined by assay-based typing.

Results the study describes overall, beyond this receptor: Clinical and demographic metadata were provided uncurated, with the amount varying by source and participant.

The sequenced material came from peripheral blood. Here the chain combines TRBV5-1 and TRBJ1-1; the D segment could be TRBD1, given 6 matching bases. The TCR sequence derives from a man between 45 and 60 years old with acute or convalescent COVID-19. The CDR3 region has the sequence CASKGVYEAFF. DNA sequence: TGCGCCAGCAAGGGGGTTTACGAAGCTTTCTTT.